Listed here are 23 T cell receptor beta chains from one sample, sequenced in a study of blood T cell repertoires in COVID-19. This table comes from immunoSEQ multiplex PCR, and its TCRdb copy is limited to in-frame clones, with some not included. The sample carries 120,000 to 150,000 clones, approximately 80% recorded once. The sequencing input was peripheral blood. These receptors came from a man aged 60 to 69 with active or convalescent COVID-19.

This clone has a single count. This chain connects TRBV9 to TRBJ2-3; D is ambiguous. CDR1 is SGDLS and CDR2 is YYNGEE in the germline V gene. V lost 4 bases, J lost 2 bases, and 17 bases lay in between. The CDR3 is made up of 16 amino acids. CDR3: CASSPDRRLVTDTQYF. CDR3 DNA: TGTGCCAGCAGCCCCGATAGGAGACTTGTCACAGATACGCAGTATTTT.

This chain uses TRBV2 with TRBJ1-5; 7 bases line up with TRBD1. With 6 bases clipped from V and 5 bases from J, the junction kept 7 bases outside the gene matches. Germline V lookup: CDR1 SNHLY, CDR2 FYNNEI. The length of the CDR3 is 14 residues. The CDR3 sequence is CASRRTGEHQPQHF. CDR3 in DNA: TGTGCCAGCAGGCGTACAGGGGAACATCAGCCCCAGCATTTT.

The chain uses TRBV6-5 and TRBJ2-5; D unclear. Germline V gene sequence: CDR1 MNHEY, CDR2 SVGAGI. This CDR3 region has 14 residues. V gave up 4 bases and J gave up 4 bases, with 13 bases separating them. The CDR3 DNA reads as TGTGCCAGCAGTTCCGGGTTCGGCCGAGAGACCCAGTACTTC. Translation: CASSSGFGRETQYF.

The V and J genes are TRBV7-3 and TRBJ1-2; 8 positions agree with TRBD1. Per germline, CDR1 SGHTA and CDR2 FQGTGA. The J segment lost 7 bases and the V segment lost 2 bases, leaving 6 bases of the junction unmatched. CDR3 length: 14 amino acids. The CDR3 sequence is CASSLGRGRGGYTF. The CDR3 DNA sequence: TGTGCCAGCAGCTTAGGCAGGGGGCGGGGTGGCTACACCTTC.

The chain's CDR3 is CAISVRTGSYNEQFF. In DNA form, the CDR3 reads TGTGCCATCAGTGTGAGGACAGGTTCCTACAATGAGCAGTTCTTC. The V gene is TRBV10-3, the J gene TRBJ2-1; 7 bases line up with TRBD1. The CDR3 sequence is 15 residues long. V dropped 4 bases and J dropped 1; count of bases not matched to a gene: 4. CDR1 ENHRY and CDR2 SYGVKD come from the germline V gene.

The CDR3, as DNA: TGTGCCAGCAGTTTAAGAACGCGGGGTTGGGAGCAGTTCTTC. Protein sequence: CASSLRTRGWEQFF. The chain uses TRBV28 and TRBJ2-1, with D possibly TRBD2 on 6 matching bases. The CDR3 sequence is 14 residues long. Per germline, CDR1 MDHEN and CDR2 SYDVKM. V lost 2 bases and J lost 10, with 15 bases in between.

This chain uses TRBV27 with TRBJ2-1; 8 bases line up with TRBD1. The trim removed 2 bases at V and 7 bases at J, leaving 7 bases unmatched. Per the germline V gene, CDR1 is MNHEY and CDR2 is SMNVEV (reference sequence). This CDR3 is 15 amino acids long. CDR3 nucleotide sequence: TGTGCCAGCAGTTTAGGCTGGGACAGGATGAATGAGCAGTTCTTC. Protein product: CASSLGWDRMNEQFF.

The rearrangement uses TRBV27 and TRBJ2-2; 10 bases map to TRBD2. This CDR3 has 19 residues. The V segment lost 5 bases and the J segment 3 bases; nucleotides outside the gene matches: 15. CDR1 is MNHEY and CDR2 is SMNVEV in the germline V gene (reference sequence). The CDR3: CASSPFGLAGVGDTGELFF. DNA of the CDR3: TGTGCCAGCAGTCCATTTGGGCTAGCGGGAGTGGGAGACACCGGGGAGCTGTTTTTT.

This rearrangement joins TRBV4-2 to TRBJ2-1; 10 nucleotides line up with TRBD2. Trimming removed 1 base from V and 6 bases from J; junction bases left unmatched: 9. Germline assignment: CDR1 LGHNA and CDR2 YNFKEQ. The CDR3 totals 17 residues. CDR3 bases: TGTGCCAGCAGCCAAGTGGGGAGGACTAGCGGTTTCAATGAGCAGTTCTTC. Amino acids: CASSQVGRTSGFNEQFF.

V gene TRBV28 combines with J gene TRBJ1-4, with 8 bases fitting TRBD1. With 3 bases clipped from V and 1 base from J, the junction kept 4 bases outside the gene matches. The CDR3 consists of 16 residues. From germline, CDR1 is MDHEN and CDR2 SYDVKM. The CDR3 loop reads CASSLAGGLTNEKLFF. The DNA for the CDR3 is TGTGCCAGCAGTTTGGCAGGGGGCTTAACTAATGAAAAACTGTTTTTT.

This clone was seen once. The chain uses TRBV10-3 and TRBJ2-5; TRBD1 matches at 7 bases. This CDR3 region has 15 residues. Germline V gene data show CDR1 as ENHRY and CDR2 as SYGVKD. The V gene end was trimmed by 6 bases and the J gene end by 2 bases; junction bases not matched to a gene: 9. This CDR3 is CAISTRQGPQETQYF. DNA of the CDR3: TGTGCCATCAGCACTCGACAGGGACCACAAGAGACCCAGTACTTC.

The rearrangement joins TRBV3-1 (or the pseudogene TRBV3-2) to TRBJ1-2, with a tentative D call TRBD1 (6 bases). CDR1 and CDR2 (germline): LGHDT, YNNKEL (reference sequence). The CDR3 extends over 15 amino acids. V lost 1 base and J lost 1, with 10 bases in between. Here the CDR3 DNA reads TGTGCCAGCAGCCAAGGGACAGAATATAACTATGGCTACACCTTC. Encoded protein: CASSQGTEYNYGYTF.

V and J are TRBV2 and TRBJ1-6; D not resolved. The CDR3 sequence is 14 residues long. Trimming pared 7 bases from V and 7 bases from J, leaving 14 bases between. Germline V gene lookup returns CDR1 SNHLY and CDR2 FYNNEI. As DNA, the CDR3 is TGTGCCAGCACGCGACCAGGTCGCAATTCACCCCTCCACTTT. Translation: CASTRPGRNSPLHF.

This clone occurred a few times. The gene calls are TRBV6-2 or TRBV6-3 and TRBJ2-1, with unresolved D. The V gene's germline CDR1 is MNHEY and CDR2 SVGEGT. This CDR3 region has 14 residues. Trimming pared 0 bases from V and 7 bases from J, leaving 10 bases between. The CDR3 region is CASSYSSRSNEQFF. Here the CDR3 DNA reads TGTGCCAGCAGTTACTCGAGTAGAAGTAATGAGCAGTTCTTC.

V usage is TRBV10-3 and J usage is TRBJ2-1, with 15 nucleotides matching TRBD2. V dropped 6 bases and J dropped 10; count of bases not matched to a gene: 1. The CDR3 is 13 amino acids. Germline V gene sequence: CDR1 ENHRY, CDR2 SYGVKD. In DNA, the CDR3 is TGTGCCATCAGGGGACTAGCGGGAGGCGAGCAGTTCTTC. This sequence encodes CAIRGLAGGEQFF.

The chain uses TRBV7-8 and TRBJ2-7, with D possibly matching TRBD2 (7 bases). The CDR3 runs to 13 residues. Germline lookup yields CDR1 SGHVS and CDR2 FQNEAQ. Deletions cut 3 bases from V and 4 bases from J, with 10 bases between. This CDR3 reads CASSFGGPYEQYF. Written as DNA, the CDR3 is TGTGCCAGCAGCTTCGGGGGGCCGTACGAGCAGTACTTC.

This clone was seen a single time. The chain employs TRBV20-1 and TRBJ1-2; possible D gene TRBD1, 6 bases. The CDR3 length is 12 residues. The V gene lost 3 bases and the J gene lost 7 bases, with 12 bases spanning the gap. From germline, CDR1 is DFQATT and CDR2 SNEGSKA (reference sequence). CDR3: CSASWDTRGYTF. For the CDR3, the DNA is TGCAGTGCTAGTTGGGACACTCGTGGCTACACCTTC.

The chain joins TRBV10-3 to TRBJ2-3, with TRBD2 identical over 8 bases. The ends lost 8 bases at V and 5 bases at J; junction bases unmatched: 15. The CDR3 has 16 amino acids. Germline lookup yields CDR1 ENHRY and CDR2 SYGVKD. For the CDR3, the DNA is TGTGCCATCGGCGGGAGCGGGAGCGGTGTAGAAGATACGCAGTATTTT. Translation gives CAIGGSGSGVEDTQYF.

V usage is TRBV21-1 and J usage is TRBJ2-3; TRBD2 is the table's D call and was not checked against the DNA. TRBV21-1 corresponds to a pseudogene. The CDR3 runs to 13 residues. The CDR3 sequence: CASSKGGRVSQYF. CDR3 nucleotide sequence: TGTGCCAGCAGCAAAGGAGGGAGGGTGTCGCAGTATTTT.

V is TRBV5-8 and J is TRBJ2-5; TRBD1 agrees at 8 bases. The CDR3 length is 13 residues. Trimming removed 4 bases from V and 5 bases from J; junction bases left unmatched: 4. Germline V gene sequence: CDR1 SGHTS, CDR2 YDEGEE. For the CDR3, the DNA is TGTGCCAGCAGCCTGACAGGGGTTGAGACCCAGTACTTC. This sequence encodes CASSLTGVETQYF.

The CDR3 region is CASSQGAGAGGKPQHF. In nucleotides, the CDR3 is TGCGCCAGCAGCCAAGGGGCAGGGGCTGGGGGAAAGCCCCAGCATTTT. The gene calls are TRBV4-3 and TRBJ1-5, with TRBD1 as a possible D gene (6 bases). Germline CDR1 reads LGHNA; CDR2 reads YSLEER. Trimming stripped 1 base from V and 8 bases from J, with 18 bases between. This CDR3 contains 16 residues.

In DNA form, the CDR3 reads TGTGCCTCGGGTCCTGCATTAGATACGCAGTATTTT. Its protein is CASGPALDTQYF. V is TRBV5-4 and J is TRBJ2-3, with D unclear. The CDR3 contains 12 residues. V lost 10 bases, J lost 5 bases, and 14 bases lay in between. CDR1 is SGHNT, CDR2 YYREEE, per germline (reference sequence).

This clone was seen only a few times. The J gene is TRBJ2-2, the V gene TRBV19, with 8 bases matching TRBD2. There are 14 residues in the CDR3. V lost 5 bases to trimming and J lost 7 bases; unmatched junction nucleotides: 6. Germline V lookup: CDR1 LNHDA, CDR2 SQIVND (reference sequence). CDR3 bases: TGTGCCAGTAGTCTCGGACTAGCCGGCGGGGAGCTGTTTTTT. Translated: CASSLGLAGGELFF.